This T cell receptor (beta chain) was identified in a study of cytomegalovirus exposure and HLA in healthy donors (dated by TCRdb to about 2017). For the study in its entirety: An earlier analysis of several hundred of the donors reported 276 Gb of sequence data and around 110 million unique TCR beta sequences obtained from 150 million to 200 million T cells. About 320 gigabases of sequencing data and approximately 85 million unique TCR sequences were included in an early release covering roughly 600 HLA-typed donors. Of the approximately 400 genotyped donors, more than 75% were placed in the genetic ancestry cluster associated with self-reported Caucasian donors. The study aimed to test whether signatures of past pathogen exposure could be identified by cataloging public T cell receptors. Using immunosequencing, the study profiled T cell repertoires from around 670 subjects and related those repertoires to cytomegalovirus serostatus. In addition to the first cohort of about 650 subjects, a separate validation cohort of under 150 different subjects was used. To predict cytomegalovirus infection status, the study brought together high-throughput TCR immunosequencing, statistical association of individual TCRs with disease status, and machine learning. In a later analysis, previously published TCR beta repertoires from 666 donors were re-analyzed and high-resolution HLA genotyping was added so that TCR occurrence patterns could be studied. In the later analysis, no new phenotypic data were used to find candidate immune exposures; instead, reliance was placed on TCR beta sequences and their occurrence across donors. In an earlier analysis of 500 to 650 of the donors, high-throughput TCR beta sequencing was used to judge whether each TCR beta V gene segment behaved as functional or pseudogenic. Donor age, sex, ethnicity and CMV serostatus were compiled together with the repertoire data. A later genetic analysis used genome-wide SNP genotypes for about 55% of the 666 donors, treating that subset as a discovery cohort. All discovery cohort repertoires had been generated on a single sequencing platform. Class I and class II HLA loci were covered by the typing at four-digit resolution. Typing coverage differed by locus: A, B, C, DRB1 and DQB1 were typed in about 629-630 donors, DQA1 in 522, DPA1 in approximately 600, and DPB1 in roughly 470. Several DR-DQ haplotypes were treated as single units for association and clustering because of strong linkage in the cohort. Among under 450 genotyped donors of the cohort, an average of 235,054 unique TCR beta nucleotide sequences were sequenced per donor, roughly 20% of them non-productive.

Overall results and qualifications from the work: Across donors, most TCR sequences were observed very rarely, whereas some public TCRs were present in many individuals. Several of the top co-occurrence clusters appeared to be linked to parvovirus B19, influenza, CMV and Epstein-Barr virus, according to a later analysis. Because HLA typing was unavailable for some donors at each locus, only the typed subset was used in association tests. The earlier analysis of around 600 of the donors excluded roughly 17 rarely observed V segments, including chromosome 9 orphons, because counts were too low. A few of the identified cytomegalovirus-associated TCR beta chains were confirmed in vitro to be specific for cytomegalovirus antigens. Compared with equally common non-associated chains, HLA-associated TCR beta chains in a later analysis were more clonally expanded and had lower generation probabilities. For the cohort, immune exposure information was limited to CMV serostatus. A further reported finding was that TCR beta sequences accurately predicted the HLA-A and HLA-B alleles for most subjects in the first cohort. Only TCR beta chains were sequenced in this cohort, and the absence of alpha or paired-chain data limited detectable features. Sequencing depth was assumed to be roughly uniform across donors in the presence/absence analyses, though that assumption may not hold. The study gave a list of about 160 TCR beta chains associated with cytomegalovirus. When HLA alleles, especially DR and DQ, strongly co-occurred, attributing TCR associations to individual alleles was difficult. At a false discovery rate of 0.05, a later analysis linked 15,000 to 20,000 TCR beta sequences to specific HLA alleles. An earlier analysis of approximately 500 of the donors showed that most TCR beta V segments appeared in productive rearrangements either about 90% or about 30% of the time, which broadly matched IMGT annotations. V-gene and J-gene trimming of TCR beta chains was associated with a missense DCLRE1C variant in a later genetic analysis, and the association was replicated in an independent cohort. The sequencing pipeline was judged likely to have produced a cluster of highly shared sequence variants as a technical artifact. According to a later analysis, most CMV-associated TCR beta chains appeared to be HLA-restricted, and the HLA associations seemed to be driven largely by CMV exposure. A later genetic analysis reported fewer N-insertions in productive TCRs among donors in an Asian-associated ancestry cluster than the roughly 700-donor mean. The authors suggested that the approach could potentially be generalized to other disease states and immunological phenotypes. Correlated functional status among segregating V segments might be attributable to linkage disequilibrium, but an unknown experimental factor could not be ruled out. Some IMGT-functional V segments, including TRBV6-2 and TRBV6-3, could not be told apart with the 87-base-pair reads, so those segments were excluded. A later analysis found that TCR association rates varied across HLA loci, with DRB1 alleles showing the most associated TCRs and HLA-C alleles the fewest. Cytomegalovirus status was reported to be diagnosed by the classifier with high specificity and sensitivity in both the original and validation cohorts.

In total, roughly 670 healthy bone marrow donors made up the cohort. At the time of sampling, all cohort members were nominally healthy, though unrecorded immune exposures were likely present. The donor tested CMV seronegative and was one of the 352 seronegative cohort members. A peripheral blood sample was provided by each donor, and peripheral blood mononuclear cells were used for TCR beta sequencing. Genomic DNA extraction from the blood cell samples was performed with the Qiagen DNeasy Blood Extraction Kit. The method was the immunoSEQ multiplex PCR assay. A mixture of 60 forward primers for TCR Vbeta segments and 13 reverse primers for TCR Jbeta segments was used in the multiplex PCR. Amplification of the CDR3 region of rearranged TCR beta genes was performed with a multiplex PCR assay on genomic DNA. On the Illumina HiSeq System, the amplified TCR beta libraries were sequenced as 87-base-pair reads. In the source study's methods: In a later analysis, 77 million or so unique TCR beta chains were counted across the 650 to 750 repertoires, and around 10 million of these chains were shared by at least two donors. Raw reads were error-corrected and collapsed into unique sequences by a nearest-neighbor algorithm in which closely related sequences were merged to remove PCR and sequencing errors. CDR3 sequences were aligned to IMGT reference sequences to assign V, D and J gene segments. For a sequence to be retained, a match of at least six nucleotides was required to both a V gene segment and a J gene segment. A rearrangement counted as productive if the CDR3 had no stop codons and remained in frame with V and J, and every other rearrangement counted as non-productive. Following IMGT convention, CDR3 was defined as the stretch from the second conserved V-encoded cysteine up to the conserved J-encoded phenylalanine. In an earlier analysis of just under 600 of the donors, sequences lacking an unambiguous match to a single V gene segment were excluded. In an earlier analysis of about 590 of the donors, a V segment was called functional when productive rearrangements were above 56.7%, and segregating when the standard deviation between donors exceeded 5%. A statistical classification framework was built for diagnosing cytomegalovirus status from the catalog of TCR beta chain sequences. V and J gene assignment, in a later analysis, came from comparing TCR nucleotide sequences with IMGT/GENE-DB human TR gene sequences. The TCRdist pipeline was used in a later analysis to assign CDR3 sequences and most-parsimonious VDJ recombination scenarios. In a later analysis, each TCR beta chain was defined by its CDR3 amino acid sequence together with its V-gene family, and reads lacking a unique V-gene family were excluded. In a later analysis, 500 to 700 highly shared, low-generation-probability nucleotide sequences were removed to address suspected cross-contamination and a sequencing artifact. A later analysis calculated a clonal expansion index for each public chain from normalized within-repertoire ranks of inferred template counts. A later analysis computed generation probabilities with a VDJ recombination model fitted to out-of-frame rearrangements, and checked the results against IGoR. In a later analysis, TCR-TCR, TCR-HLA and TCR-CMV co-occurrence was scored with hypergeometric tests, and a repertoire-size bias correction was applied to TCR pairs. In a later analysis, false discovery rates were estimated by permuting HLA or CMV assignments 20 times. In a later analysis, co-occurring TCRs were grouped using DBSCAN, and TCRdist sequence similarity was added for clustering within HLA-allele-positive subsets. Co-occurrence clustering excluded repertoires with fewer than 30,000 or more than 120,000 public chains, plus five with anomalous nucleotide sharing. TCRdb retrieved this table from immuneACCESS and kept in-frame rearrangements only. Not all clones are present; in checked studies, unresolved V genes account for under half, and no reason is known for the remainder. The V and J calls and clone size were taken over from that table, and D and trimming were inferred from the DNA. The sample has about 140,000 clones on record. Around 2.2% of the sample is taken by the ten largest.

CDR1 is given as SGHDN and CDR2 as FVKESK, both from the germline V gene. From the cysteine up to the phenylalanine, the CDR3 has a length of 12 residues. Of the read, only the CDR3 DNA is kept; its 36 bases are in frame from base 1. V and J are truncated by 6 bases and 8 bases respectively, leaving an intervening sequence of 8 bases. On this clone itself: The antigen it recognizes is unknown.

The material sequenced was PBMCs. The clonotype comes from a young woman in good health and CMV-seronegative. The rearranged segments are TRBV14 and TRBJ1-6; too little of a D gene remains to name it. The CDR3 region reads CASSQLHSPLHF. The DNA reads TGTGCCAGCAGTCAGTTGCATTCACCCCTCCACTTT.